Listed below are T cell receptor beta chains from one sample, sequenced in a study of OX40 agonist ivuxolimab in advanced cancers. Profiling relied on immunoSEQ multiplex PCR, and the TCRdb table lists in-frame clones only, not all of them. The sample includes 89,000 or so clones, about 86% of them seen just once. The sample here was CD4+ or CD8+ T cells sorted from blood, taken in a trial of the OX40 agonist ivuxolimab. The receptors were gathered from an adult with an advanced solid tumor such as melanoma, head and neck, liver or kidney cancer. The CDR3 runs from the conserved cysteine through the conserved F or W. A D gene is named only where the DNA matches it firmly. Clone size is stated in some rows and not others, as once, few, many or a class when expanded.

>NA|TRBV9|TRBJ2-3|NA
TGTGCCAGCAGCCTCGGGGCCGCCGGGGGCACAGATACGCAGTATTTT
CASSLGAAGGTDTQYF
>NA|TRBV11-3|TRBJ1-3|NA
TGTGCCAGCAGCTCTGAGGTGGGCACCTCTGGAAACACCATATATTTT
CASSSEVGTSGNTIYF
>NA|TRBV7-3|TRBJ2-3|NA
TGTGCCAGCAGCTTAATGTTCGCGGATACGCAGTATTTT
CASSLMFADTQYF
>NA|TRBV6-5|TRBJ2-7|NA
TGTGCCAGCAGAAACCTCGGCCAGGGGTCGGACGAGCAGTACTTC
CASRNLGQGSDEQYF
>NA|TRBV30|TRBJ2-7|NA
TGTGCCTGGGACAGCAACTACGAGCAGTACTTC
CAWDSNYEQYF
>once|TRBV6-6|TRBJ2-3|TRBD1
TGTGCCAGCAGAGGGACAGGGGGACGAAGAGATACGCAGTATTTT
CASRGTGGRRDTQYF
>NA|TRBV6-1|TRBJ2-1|TRBD2
TGTGCCAGCACTTCGACTAGCGCATACAATGAGCAGTTCTTC
CASTSTSAYNEQFF
>NA|TRBV2|TRBJ1-3|NA
TGTGCCAGCAGTGAAGTGCGGAGCTCTGGAAACACCATATATTTT
CASSEVRSSGNTIYF
>NA|TRBV6-5|TRBJ2-7|NA
TGTGCCAGCAGTTACTCGAGGGGGAATGGCTACGAGCAGTACTTC
CASSYSRGNGYEQYF
>NA|TRBV21-1|TRBJ1-1|NA
TGTGCCAGCAGTTGCTTTCTAGACACAATTCGCACTGAAGCTTTCTTT
CASSCFLDTIRTEAFF
>NA|TRBV4-1|TRBJ2-3|TRBD2
TGCGCCAGCAGCTTAGCGGGAGGTTCAGATACGCAGTATTTT
CASSLAGGSDTQYF
>NA|TRBV19|TRBJ2-3|NA
TGTGCCACTTTGGGGGGCACAGATACGCAGTATTTT
CATLGGTDTQYF
>few|TRBV28|TRBJ2-1|TRBD2
TGTGCCAGCAGTCCAGCGGGAGGGCCCAACAATGAGCAGTTCTTC
CASSPAGGPNNEQFF
>NA|TRBV27|TRBJ1-2|NA
TGTGCCAGCAGTACCCTTAGGGGAGGCGAAAGTGGCTACACCTTC
CASSTLRGGESGYTF
>NA|TRBV5-5|TRBJ1-5|NA
TGTGCCAGCAGCCCCCTAGCAGGGTGGGGCAATCAGCCCCAGCATTTT
CASSPLAGWGNQPQHF
>NA|TRBV18|TRBJ1-5|NA
TGTGCCAGCTCTCCCGACAATCAGCCCCAGCATTTT
CASSPDNQPQHF